The T cell receptor (beta chain) described here comes from a study of blood T cell repertoires in COVID-19. In the authors' workflow: The authors estimated nucleated cell counts from reference gene primer amplification. The protocol was immunoSEQ multiplex PCR, while the TCRdb copy is restricted to in-frame clones and leaves out a portion. The V and J calls and clone size are taken from that table; D and trimming were inferred from the DNA. The table includes roughly 15,000 clones, around 89% detected once. Germline V CDR1 and CDR2: KGHSH, LQKENI. V gave up 3 bases and J gave up 7 bases; unmatched junction bases: 7. This CDR3 has 15 residues.

Input material: peripheral blood. This chain connects TRBV18 to TRBJ1-3; 9 nucleotides match TRBD1. The sequence came from a human donor in a cohort sampled during active COVID-19. The chain's CDR3 is CASSPMLGQGNTIYF. In nucleotides, the CDR3 is TGTGCCAGCTCACCGATGTTAGGACAGGGGAACACCATATATTTT.